A single sample gave rise to the 15 T cell receptor beta chains below, sequenced in a study of blood T cells in healthy people across ages. Then a second PCR, running roughly 6 to 11 cycles, was carried out with a sample-barcoded 5' primer and a J-beta primer mix. TCRdb reanalysed the 5' RACE reads using MiXCR and keeps one entry per CDR3 protein. The repertoire consists of approximately 810,000 distinct CDR3 sequences, with around 26% occurring once and the leading ten covering around a sixth. Sequences were obtained from blood. Every receptor here comes from an elderly woman in good health.

Only a few counts were recorded for this clonotype. Given a much more abundant clone one base away, this may be a read error. The V call is TRBV29-1, the J call TRBJ2-4; D assignment may be TRBD1 or TRBD2 (5 bases each). The J call may be mistaken, given a closer DNA end match to TRBJ2-7. The CDR3 is made up of 15 amino acids. Germline CDR1 SQVTM, CDR2 ANQGSEA. CDR3 DNA sequence: TGCAGCGCCCTCGAAAGGGCTACGGGGCTCTGCGAGCAGTACTTC. It specifies CSALERATGLCEQYF.

This clonotype was detected ten times or more. V usage is TRBV21-1 and J usage is TRBJ2-5; the listed D gene, TRBD2, was not tested against the DNA. TRBV21-1 is a recognized pseudogene. The CDR3 contains 17 residues. The CDR3 region has the DNA TGTGCCAGCAGCAAACCGACTAGCGGGGGGCTACAAGAGACCCAGTACTTC. Translated: CASSKPTSGGLQETQYF.

CDR3 residues: CASMGLVADTQYF. The CDR3 nucleotides read TGTGCCAGTATGGGACTAGTCGCAGATACGCAGTATTTT. The chain carries TRBV7-2 and TRBJ2-3, with 8 positions matching TRBD2. The length of the CDR3 is 13 residues. In germline, CDR1 is SGHTA, CDR2 FQGNSA. Trimming cost V 9 bases and J 4 bases; bases outside gene matches: 6.

Details on this clonotype: A clone one base away is much larger, so this may be a read error. The chain combines TRBV20-1 with TRBJ1-2; 8 bases map to TRBD1. V lost 6 bases and J lost 3; bases outside the gene matches: 6. Per germline, CDR1 DFQATT and CDR2 SNEGSKA (reference sequence). The CDR3 runs to 13 residues. CDR3 protein: CSAVDRGDYGYTF. CDR3 DNA: TGCAGTGCCGTTGACAGGGGTGACTATGGCTACACCTTC.

This clonotype was detected ten times or more. The genes are TRBV15 and TRBJ2-3; D not resolved. The CDR3 length is 16 residues. V shed 0 bases and J shed 1 base, with 11 bases lying between them. In germline, CDR1 is LNHNV, CDR2 YYDKDF (reference sequence). CDR3 residues: CATSRDKALRTDTQYF. The CDR3 DNA sequence: TGTGCCACCAGCAGAGATAAGGCTCTCCGCACAGATACGCAGTATTTT.

This clonotype was detected a few times. The chain recombines TRBV10-3 with TRBJ2-2, with TRBD2 matching 8 bases. Germline loops: CDR1 ENHRY, CDR2 SYGVKD. The CDR3 runs 14 residues. CDR3: CASGGNPNTGELFF. The CDR3 nucleotides are TGTGCGTCGGGGGGGAATCCGAACACCGGGGAGCTGTTTTTT.

This clonotype was counted at least ten times. The chain uses TRBV20-1 and TRBJ2-3; possible D gene TRBD1, 6 bases. Trimming took 1 base from V and 5 from J, leaving 16 bases between them. The CDR3 is 15 residues long. In germline, CDR1 is DFQATT, CDR2 SNEGSKA (reference sequence). CDR3 sequence: CSARGRAGDGDTQYF. The CDR3 bases are TGCAGTGCTAGAGGTCGGGCAGGGGATGGAGATACGCAGTATTTT.

This clonotype has just one count. This CDR3 is missing its conserved last phenylalanine or tryptophan, likely due to a read error. It is unclear where the CDR3 begins or ends on the DNA, so no DNA is shown, and the CDR3 is as TCRdb lists it. The chain is built from TRBV2 and TRBJ1-2; the table's D call of TRBD1 was not tested on the DNA. Germline assignment: CDR1 SNHLY and CDR2 FYNNEI. The CDR3 is 14 residues long, counting both termini. This chain's CDR3 is CASSERLIHQGITL.

The rearrangement joins TRBV7-9 to TRBJ1-1; D ambiguous. Germline-derived CDR1 and CDR2 are SEHNR and FQNEAQ (reference sequence). There are 13 residues in the CDR3. Trimming cost V 8 bases and J 3 bases, with 13 bases left between them. CDR3 protein: CASRMFGDTEAFF. CDR3 sequence (DNA): TGTGCCAGCCGAATGTTTGGGGACACTGAAGCTTTCTTT.

The chain recombines TRBV30 with TRBJ2-2; D unclear. Trimming took 1 base from V and 1 from J, leaving 7 bases between them. CDR3 length: 14 amino acids. The germline V gene has CDR1 GTSNPN and CDR2 SVGIG (reference sequence). CDR3 loop: CAWSGLGNTGELFF. The CDR3, as DNA: TGTGCCTGGAGTGGACTTGGGAACACCGGGGAGCTGTTTTTT.

In this sample, this clonotype turned up a few times. The chain has TRBV9 and TRBJ2-3, with D uncertain. With 3 bases removed from V and 5 bases from J, the gap between germline ends came to 10 bases. This CDR3 is built from 13 residues. Germline CDR1 SGDLS, CDR2 YYNGEE. CDR3 sequence: CASSAQTQDTQYF. The DNA for the CDR3 is TGTGCCAGCAGCGCCCAGACCCAAGATACGCAGTATTTT. Full variable domain (remainder filled in from reference TRBV9 and TRBJ2-3): DSGVTQTPKHLITATGQRVTLRCSPRSGDLSVYWYQQSLDQGLQFLIQYYNGEERAKGNILERFSAQQFPDLHSELNLSSLELGDSALYFCASSAQTQDTQYFGPGTRLTVL.

Remarks on this clonotype: A much more abundant neighbour one base away suggests this may be a read error. V usage is TRBV24-1 and J usage is TRBJ2-1; 13 bases agree with TRBD2. CDR3 size: 16 residues. CDR1 and CDR2 (germline): KGHDR, SFDVKD. The CDR3: CAASDSGLAGANEQFF. CDR3 bases: TGTGCCGCCAGTGATTCCGGACTAGCGGGAGCAAATGAGCAGTTCTTC.

The chain carries TRBV2 and TRBJ2-5, with TRBD2 matching over 7 bases. The closer fit of TRBJ2-7 to the DNA end suggests the J call may be wrong. The CDR3 runs to 15 residues. Germline V gene lookup returns CDR1 SNHLY and CDR2 FYNNEI. The CDR3 reads CASSSGLDGSYEQYF. The CDR3 DNA is TGTGCCAGCAGTAGCGGACTAGATGGATCCTACGAGCAGTACTTC.

The chain has TRBV4-3 and TRBJ2-5; no firm D call. Germline V CDR1 and CDR2: LGHNA, YSLEER. There are 13 residues in the CDR3. V lost 5 bases and J 2 bases, leaving 9 bases between the germline ends. Here the CDR3 DNA reads TGCGCCAGCAGCTTGCACGAGCAAGAGACCCAGTACTTC. Its translation is CASSLHEQETQYF.

This sequence joins TRBV12-3 or TRBV12-4 and TRBJ2-2, with TRBD1 identical over 7 bases. The ends lost 4 bases at V and 4 bases at J; junction bases unmatched: 6. The CDR3 loop spans 15 amino acids. The CDR3 nucleotides read TGTGCCAGCAGTTATGGACAGGTTCGCACCGGGGAGCTGTTTTTT. This translates into CASSYGQVRTGELFF.